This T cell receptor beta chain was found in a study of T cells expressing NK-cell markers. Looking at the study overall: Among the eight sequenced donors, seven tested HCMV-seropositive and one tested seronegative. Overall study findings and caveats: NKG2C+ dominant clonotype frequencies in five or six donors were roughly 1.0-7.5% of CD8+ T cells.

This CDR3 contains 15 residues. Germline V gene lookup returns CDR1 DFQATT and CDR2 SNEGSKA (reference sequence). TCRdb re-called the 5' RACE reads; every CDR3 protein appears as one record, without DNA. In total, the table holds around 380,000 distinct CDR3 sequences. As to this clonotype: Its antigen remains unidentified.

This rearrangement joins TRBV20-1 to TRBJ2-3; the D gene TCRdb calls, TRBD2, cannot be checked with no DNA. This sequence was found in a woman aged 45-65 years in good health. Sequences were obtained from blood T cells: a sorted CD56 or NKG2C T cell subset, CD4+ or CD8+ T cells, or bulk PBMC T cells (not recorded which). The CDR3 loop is CSAREVGRFTDTQYF.